This is a list of T cell receptor beta chains from one sample in a study of cytotoxic CD8 clonotypes in ibrutinib-treated CLL. The data were produced by immunoSEQ multiplex PCR, yet TCRdb's version contains in-frame clones alone and is incomplete. The data hold hundreds of thousands of clones, with roughly 74% observed a single time. Material: PBMCs, obtained after 24 months of ibrutinib treatment. Receptor source: a human donor with chronic lymphocytic leukemia. The CDR3 runs from the conserved cysteine through the conserved F or W. The order of the fields is D gene, clone size, J gene, V gene, CDR3 DNA, CDR3 protein. A D gene is named only where the DNA matches it firmly. Not all rows give a size; the values are once, few, many and, for expanded clones, a class.

>NA|NA|TRBJ1-1|TRBV6-5
TGTGCCAGCAGTCAGGGTCTCGGTGGAGCTTTCTTT
CASSQGLGGAFF
>NA|NA|TRBJ2-7|TRBV5-1
TGCGCCAGCAGCTTGGCCGGGACCGAGTACTTC
CASSLAGTEYF
>NA|NA|TRBJ2-1|TRBV10-1
TGCGCCAGCAGGGAACGAACCTCGCTAGACGGAGGGTTCTTC
CASRERTSLDGGFF
>TRBD1|NA|TRBJ2-1|TRBV7-9
TGTGCCAGCAGCCCGTGGACAGGGGGCAATGAGCAGTTCTTC
CASSPWTGGNEQFF
>TRBD2|once|TRBJ2-1|TRBV9
TGTGCCAGCAGCGTACTTAGCGGGCTCCCCGGGGTAAATGAGCAGTTCTTC
CASSVLSGLPGVNEQFF
>NA|NA|TRBJ2-5|TRBV25-1
TGTGCCAGCAGTGGGGGAGGGGGACGAGAGACCCAGTACTTC
CASSGGGGRETQYF
>TRBD2|NA|TRBJ2-3|TRBV6-5
TGTGCCAGCAGTTATGGGCTAGCGGGAGGGGTAGAGGCGCAGTATTTT
CASSYGLAGGVEAQYF
>NA|NA|TRBJ1-5|TRBV28
TGTGCCAGCAGTTTAGGGTCACGTCAGCCCCAGCATTTT
CASSLGSRQPQHF
>NA|NA|TRBJ1-3|TRBV4-3
TGCGCCAGCAGCCAAGCAGGGGAGGGAAACACCATATATTTT
CASSQAGEGNTIYF
>TRBD1|NA|TRBJ1-2|TRBV27
TGTGCCAGCAGTCCCTCGGGACAGGGTCTCAATGGCTACACCTTC
CASSPSGQGLNGYTF
>NA|NA|TRBJ2-1|TRBV27
TGTGCCAGCAGTCCGACCTCCCTCAGGGGTACCTCCTACAATGAGCAGTTCTTC
CASSPTSLRGTSYNEQFF
>TRBD2|NA|TRBJ2-1|TRBV14
TGTGCCAGCAGCCCACTAGCGGGCCGCTCCTACAATGAGCAGTTCTTC
CASSPLAGRSYNEQFF
>NA|NA|TRBJ2-3|TRBV4-3
TGCGCCAGCAGCTCCCAGACAGTAGCTAGCACAGATACGCAGTATTTT
CASSSQTVASTDTQYF
>NA|NA|TRBJ2-2|TRBV4-3
TGCGCCAGCAGTCTAAAGGGGACGGGTGTCACCGGGGAGCTGTTTTTT
CASSLKGTGVTGELFF
>TRBD2|NA|TRBJ2-7|TRBV7-9
TGTGCCAGCAGCTCCCCGACGGGATCCAACGGGGGGGAGCAGTACTTC
CASSSPTGSNGGEQYF
>TRBD2|NA|TRBJ2-1|TRBV11-3
TGTGCCAGCAGTTACGACGGACTAGCGGGATATGAGCAGTTCTTC
CASSYDGLAGYEQFF
>TRBD2|NA|TRBJ2-1|TRBV11-2
TGTGCCAGCCTTGGGACTAAGCAGTTCTTC
CASLGTKQFF
>TRBD1|NA|TRBJ2-1|TRBV7-7
TGTGCTAGCAGCCGAATGACAGGGGGTAATGAGCAGTTCTTC
CASSRMTGGNEQFF
>NA|once|TRBJ2-5|TRBV6-5
TGTGCCAGCAGCCCCCTGGGGTCGGGGGAGACCCAGTACTTC
CASSPLGSGETQYF
>TRBD2|few|TRBJ2-3|TRBV5-3
TGTGCCAGAAGCTTGAGGAGTTTCCGGGAGGCCATGCAGTATTTT
CARSLRSFREAMQYF
>NA|once|TRBJ1-2|TRBV2
TGTGCCAGCAGTGATGGAGCATCCTATGGCTACACCTTC
CASSDGASYGYTF
>TRBD2|medium-sized|TRBJ2-1|TRBV7-9
TGTGCCAGCAGCCTCATGGGACTAGCGGATAACAATGAGCAGTTCTTC
CASSLMGLADNNEQFF
>NA|NA|TRBJ2-7|TRBV29-1
TGCAGCGTCCTAGCCGGGAGAACAAGCGAGCAGTACTTC
CSVLAGRTSEQYF
>TRBD2|NA|TRBJ2-2|TRBV13
TGTGCCAGCAGCTTAGAAGCGGGAGGACTCACCGGGGAGCTGTTTTTT
CASSLEAGGLTGELFF
>NA|NA|TRBJ1-3|TRBV6-5
TGTGCCAGCAGTTACTCGCGAGGGTCTGGAAACACCATATATTTT
CASSYSRGSGNTIYF
>NA|NA|TRBJ2-1|TRBV4-1
TGCGCCAGCAGCCCACCCCGCACAGGAGGGAGCAATGAGCAGTTCTTC
CASSPPRTGGSNEQFF
>NA|few|TRBJ2-7|TRBV30
TGTGCCTGGAGTCCCCCCGGGAGCCCCTACGAGCAGTACTTC
CAWSPPGSPYEQYF